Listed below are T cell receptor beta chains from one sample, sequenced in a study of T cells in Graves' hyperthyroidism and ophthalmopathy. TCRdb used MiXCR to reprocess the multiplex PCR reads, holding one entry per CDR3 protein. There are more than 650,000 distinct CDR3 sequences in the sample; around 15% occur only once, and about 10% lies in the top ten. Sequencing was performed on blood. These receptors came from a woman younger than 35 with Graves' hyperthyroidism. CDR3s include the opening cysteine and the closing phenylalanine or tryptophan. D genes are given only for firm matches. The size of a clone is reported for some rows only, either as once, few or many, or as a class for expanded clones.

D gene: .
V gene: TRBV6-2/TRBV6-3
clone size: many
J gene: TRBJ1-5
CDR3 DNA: TGTGCCAGCAGTTACTCGGACAATCAGCCCCAGCATTTT
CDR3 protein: CASSYSDNQPQHF

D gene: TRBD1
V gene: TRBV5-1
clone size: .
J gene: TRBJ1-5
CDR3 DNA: TGCGCCAGCAGCTGGACAGGGGGCCAGCCCCAGCATTTT
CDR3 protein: CASSWTGGQPQHF

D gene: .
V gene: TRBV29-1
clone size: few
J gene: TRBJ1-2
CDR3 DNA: TGCAGCGTTGTAGGACATGGGCGCTATGGCTACACCTTC
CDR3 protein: CSVVGHGRYGYTF

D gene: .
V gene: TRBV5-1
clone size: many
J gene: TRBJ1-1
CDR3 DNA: TGCGCCAGCAGCTGGGACACCTCGAACACTGAAGCTTTCTTT
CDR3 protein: CASSWDTSNTEAFF

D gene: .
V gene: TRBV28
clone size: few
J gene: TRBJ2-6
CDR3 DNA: TGTGCCAGCAGGGGTGGTGCCGGGGCCAACGTCCTGACTTTC
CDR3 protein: CASRGGAGANVLTF

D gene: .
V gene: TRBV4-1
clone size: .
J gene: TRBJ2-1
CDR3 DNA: TGCGCCAGCAGCCCCCATATGCGGGACCCCAATGAGCAGTTCTTC
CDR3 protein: CASSPHMRDPNEQFF

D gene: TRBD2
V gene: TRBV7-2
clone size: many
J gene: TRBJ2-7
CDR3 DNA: TGTGCCAGCAGCTTAGCCCTAGCGGGAGTGAACGAGCAGTACTTC
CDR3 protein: CASSLALAGVNEQYF

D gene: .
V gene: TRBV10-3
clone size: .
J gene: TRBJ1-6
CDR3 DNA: TGTGCCACCCGGGGCGGACCAAGGAGCTCCTATAATTCACCCCTCCACTTT
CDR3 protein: CATRGGPRSSYNSPLHF

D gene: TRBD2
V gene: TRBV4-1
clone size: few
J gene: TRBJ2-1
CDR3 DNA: TGCGCCAGCAGCCAAGTCTTAGCGGGAGGGACCAATGAGCAGTTCTTC
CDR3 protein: CASSQVLAGGTNEQFF

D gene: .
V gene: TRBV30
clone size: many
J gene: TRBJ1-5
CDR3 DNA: TGTGCCTGGAGTGTGAGGTTAAATCAGCCCCAGCATTTT
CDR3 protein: CAWSVRLNQPQHF

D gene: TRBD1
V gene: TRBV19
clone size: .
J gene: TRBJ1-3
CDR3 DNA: TGTGCCACCTCCGACAGGGTAGGAAACACCATATATTTT
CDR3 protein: CATSDRVGNTIYF

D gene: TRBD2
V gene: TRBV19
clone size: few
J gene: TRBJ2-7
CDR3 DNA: TGTGCCAGTAGTATGGCTAGCGGGAGCGAGCAGTACTTC
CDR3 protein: CASSMASGSEQYF

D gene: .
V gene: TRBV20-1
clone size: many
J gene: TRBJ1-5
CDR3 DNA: TGCAGTGCTAGAGGGGGGACACTTTATAGCAATCAGCCCCAGCATTTT
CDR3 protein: CSARGGTLYSNQPQHF

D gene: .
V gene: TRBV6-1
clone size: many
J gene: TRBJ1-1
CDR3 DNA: TGTGCCAGCAGTCCCTACCGGGGGAGCACTGAAGCTTTCTTT
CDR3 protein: CASSPYRGSTEAFF

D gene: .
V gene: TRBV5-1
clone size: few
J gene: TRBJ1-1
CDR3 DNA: TGCGCCAGCAGCCTGCTCCCAGGCTCGAACACTGAAGCTTTCTTT
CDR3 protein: CASSLLPGSNTEAFF

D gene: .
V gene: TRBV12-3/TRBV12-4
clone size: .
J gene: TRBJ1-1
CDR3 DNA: TGTGCCAGCATCAAAAGGGGGGTTAACACTGAAGCTTTCTTT
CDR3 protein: CASIKRGVNTEAFF

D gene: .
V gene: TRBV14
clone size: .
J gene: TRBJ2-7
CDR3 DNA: TGTGCCAGCAGCCAAGTAACCAGCTACAATGAGCAGTACTTC
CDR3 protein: CASSQVTSYNEQYF

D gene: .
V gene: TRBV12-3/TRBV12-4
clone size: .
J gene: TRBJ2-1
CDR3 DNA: TGTGCCAGCAGCCGCAACACAGGAACCAATGAGCAGTTCTTC
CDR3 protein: CASSRNTGTNEQFF

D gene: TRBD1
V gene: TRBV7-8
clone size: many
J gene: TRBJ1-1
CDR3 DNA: TGTGCCAGCAGCGCCGGACAGGGAGCGGGGACTGAAGCTTTCTTT
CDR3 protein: CASSAGQGAGTEAFF

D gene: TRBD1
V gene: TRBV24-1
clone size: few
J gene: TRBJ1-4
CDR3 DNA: TGTGCCACCAGTGACCGTCGGACAGGGTTAGAGGAAAAACTGTTTTTT
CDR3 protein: CATSDRRTGLEEKLFF

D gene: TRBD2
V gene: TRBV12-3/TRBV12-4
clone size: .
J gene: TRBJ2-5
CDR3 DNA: TGTGCCAGCAGTTTCGGGTCCCGACTAGCGGACCCAGAGACCCAGTACTTC
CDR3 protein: CASSFGSRLADPETQYF

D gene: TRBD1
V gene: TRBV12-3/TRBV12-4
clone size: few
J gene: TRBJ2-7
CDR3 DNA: TGTGCCAGCAGCTATACAGGGGGCGCAGCCGAGCAGTACTTC
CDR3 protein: CASSYTGGAAEQYF

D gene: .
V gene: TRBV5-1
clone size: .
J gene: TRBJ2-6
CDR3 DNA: TGCGCCAGCAGCGGACGAGTCTCCTTCTCTGGGGCCAACGTCCTGACTTTC
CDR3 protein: CASSGRVSFSGANVLTF

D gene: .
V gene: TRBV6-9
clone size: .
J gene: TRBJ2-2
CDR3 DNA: TGTGCCAGCAGTTACCCCTCAGCGACCGGGGAGCTGTTTTTT
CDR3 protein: CASSYPSATGELFF

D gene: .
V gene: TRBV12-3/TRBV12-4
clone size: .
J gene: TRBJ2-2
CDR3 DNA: TGTGCCAGCACCCGGACCACGAACACCGGGGAGCTGTTTTTT
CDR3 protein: CASTRTTNTGELFF

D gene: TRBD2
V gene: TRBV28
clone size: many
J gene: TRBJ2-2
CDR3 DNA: TGTGCCAGCACCCTAGCGGGGATGAACACCGGGGAGCTGTTTTTT
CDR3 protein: CASTLAGMNTGELFF

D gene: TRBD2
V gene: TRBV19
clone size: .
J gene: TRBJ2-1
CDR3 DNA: TGTGCCAGTAGTATCCTAGCGGGAGTTGGTGAGCAGTTCTTC
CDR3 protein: CASSILAGVGEQFF

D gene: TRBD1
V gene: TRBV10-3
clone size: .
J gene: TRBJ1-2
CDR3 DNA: TGTGCCATCAGTACAGGGGAGGACTATGGCTACACCTTC
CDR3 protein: CAISTGEDYGYTF

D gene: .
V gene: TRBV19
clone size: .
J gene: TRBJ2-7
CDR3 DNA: TGTGCCAGTCAAGGCCGGGGCCCACCTAACGAGCAGTACTTC
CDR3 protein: CASQGRGPPNEQYF

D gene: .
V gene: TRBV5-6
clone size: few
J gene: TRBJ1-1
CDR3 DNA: TGTGCCAGCAGCCCTTTATATGGCACTGAAGCTTTCTTT
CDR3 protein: CASSPLYGTEAFF

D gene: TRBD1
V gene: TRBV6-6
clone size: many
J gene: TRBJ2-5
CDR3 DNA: TGTGCCAGCAGTTACTCCCAGGGGGCAGAGACCCAGTACTTC
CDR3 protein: CASSYSQGAETQYF

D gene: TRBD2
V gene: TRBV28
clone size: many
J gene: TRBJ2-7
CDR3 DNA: TGTGCCAGCAGGTGGACTAGCGGGTCCTACGAGCAGTACTTC
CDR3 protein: CASRWTSGSYEQYF

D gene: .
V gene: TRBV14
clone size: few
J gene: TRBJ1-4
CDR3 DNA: TGTGCCAGCAGCCAAGGCCTACCGGGCACTAATGAAAAACTGTTTTTT
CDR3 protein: CASSQGLPGTNEKLFF

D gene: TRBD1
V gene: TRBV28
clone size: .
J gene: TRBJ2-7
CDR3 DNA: TGTGCCAGCAGGTCCGGGACAGCCGATAACTACGAGCAGTACTTC
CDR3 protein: CASRSGTADNYEQYF

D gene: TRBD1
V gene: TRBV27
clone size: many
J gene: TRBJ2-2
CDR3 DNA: TGTGCCAGCAGCCTGGGACAGCCTAACACCGGGGAGCTGTTTTTT
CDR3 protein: CASSLGQPNTGELFF

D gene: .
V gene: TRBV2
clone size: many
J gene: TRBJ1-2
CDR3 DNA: TGTGCCAGCAGCTCCAACAGAGGCACAAACTATGGCTACACCTTC
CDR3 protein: CASSSNRGTNYGYTF

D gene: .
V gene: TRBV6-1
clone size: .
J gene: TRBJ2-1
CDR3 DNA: TGTGCCAGCGGTGACAGCAACAATGAGCAGTTCTTC
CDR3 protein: CASGDSNNEQFF

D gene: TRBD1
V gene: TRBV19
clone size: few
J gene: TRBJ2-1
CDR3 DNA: TGTGCCAGTAGTTCCGGGACAGGGGCGAAAAATGAGCAGTTCTTC
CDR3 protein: CASSSGTGAKNEQFF

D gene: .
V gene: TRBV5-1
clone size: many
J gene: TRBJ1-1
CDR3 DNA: TGCGCCAGCAGCTTACGGGGGGAGAACACTGAAGCTTTCTTT
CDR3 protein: CASSLRGENTEAFF

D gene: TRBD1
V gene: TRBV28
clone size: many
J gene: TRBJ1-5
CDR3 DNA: TGTGCCAGCAGTTTATACGGGGACAGGGTGAGCGGTCAGCCCCAGCATTTT
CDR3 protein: CASSLYGDRVSGQPQHF

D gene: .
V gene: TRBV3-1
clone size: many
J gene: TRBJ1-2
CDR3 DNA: TGTGCCAGCAGCCAAAAGGGGAAGATTAACTATGGCTACACCTTC
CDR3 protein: CASSQKGKINYGYTF

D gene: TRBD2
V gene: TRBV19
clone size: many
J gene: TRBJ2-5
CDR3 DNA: TGTGCCAGTGGTAGCGGGAGGGACCAAGAGACCCAGTACTTC
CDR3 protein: CASGSGRDQETQYF

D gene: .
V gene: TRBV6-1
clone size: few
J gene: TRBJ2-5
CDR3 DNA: TGTGCCAGCAGGTCGACAAGGGAGACCCAGTACTTC
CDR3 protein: CASRSTRETQYF

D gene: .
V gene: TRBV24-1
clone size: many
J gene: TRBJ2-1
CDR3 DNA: TGTGCCACCAGTGATTTTGATGAGCAGTTCTTC
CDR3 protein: CATSDFDEQFF

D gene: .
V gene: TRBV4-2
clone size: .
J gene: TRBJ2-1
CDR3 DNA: TGTGCCAGCAGCCGACCGGGAACCAACAATGAGCAGTTCTTC
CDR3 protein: CASSRPGTNNEQFF

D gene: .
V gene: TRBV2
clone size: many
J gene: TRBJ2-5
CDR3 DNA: TGTGCCAGCAGTGAGTCCCCCGGGACCTCCACGACCCAGTACTTC
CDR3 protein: CASSESPGTSTTQYF

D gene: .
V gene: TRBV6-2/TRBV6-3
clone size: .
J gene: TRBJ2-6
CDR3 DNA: TGTGCCAGCAGTCCACCCTTTTCTGGGGCCAACGTCCTGACTTTC
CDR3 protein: CASSPPFSGANVLTF

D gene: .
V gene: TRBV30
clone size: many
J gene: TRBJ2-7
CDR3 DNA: TGTGCCTTTAGGGGCAGGGGACTTTGGGAGCAGTACTTC
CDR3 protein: CAFRGRGLWEQYF

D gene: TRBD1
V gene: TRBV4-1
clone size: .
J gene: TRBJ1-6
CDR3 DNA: TGCGCCAGCAGCCAAGAAGATTTCGGGACAGGGGGTTCACCCCTCCACTTT
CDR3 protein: CASSQEDFGTGGSPLHF

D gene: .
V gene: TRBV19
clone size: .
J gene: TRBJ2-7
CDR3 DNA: TGTGCCAGTAGTATAGGGGAATCCTACGAGCAGTACTTC
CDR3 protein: CASSIGESYEQYF

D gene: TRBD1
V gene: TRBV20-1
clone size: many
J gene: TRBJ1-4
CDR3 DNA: TGCAGTGCTAGGGCCGGGACAGGGAATGAAAAACTGTTTTTT
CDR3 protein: CSARAGTGNEKLFF

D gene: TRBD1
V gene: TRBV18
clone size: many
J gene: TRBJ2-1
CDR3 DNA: TGTGCCAGCTCCCGAAACAGGGGAGAGAACAATGAGCAGTTCTTC
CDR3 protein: CASSRNRGENNEQFF

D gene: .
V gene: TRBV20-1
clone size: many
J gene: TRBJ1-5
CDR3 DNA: TGCAGTGCTACCCCACGGACAGTTCGAAGCAATCAGCCCCAGCATTTT
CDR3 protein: CSATPRTVRSNQPQHF

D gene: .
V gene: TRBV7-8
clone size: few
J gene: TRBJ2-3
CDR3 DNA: TGTGCCAGCAGCCCTCGGATCGGAGCCGATACGCAGTATTTT
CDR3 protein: CASSPRIGADTQYF

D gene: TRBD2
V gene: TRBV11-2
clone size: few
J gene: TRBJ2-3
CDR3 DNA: TGTGCCAGCAGTTCAAAACTAGCGGGAATCGAGGGGCCAGATACGCAGTATTTT
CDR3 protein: CASSSKLAGIEGPDTQYF

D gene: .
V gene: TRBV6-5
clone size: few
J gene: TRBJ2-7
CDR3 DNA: TGTGCCAGCAGTTACCTGTCAGGACCTTCCTACGAGCAGTACTTC
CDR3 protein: CASSYLSGPSYEQYF

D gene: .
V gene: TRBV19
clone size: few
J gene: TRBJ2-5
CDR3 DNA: TGTGCCAGTAGCTTGACAGGCTCTCTGCAAGAGACCCAGTACTTC
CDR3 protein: CASSLTGSLQETQYF